The 29 T cell receptor beta chains below come from one sample, sequenced in a study of blood T cells in healthy people across ages. For the second PCR, which ran for roughly 7 to 11 cycles, a sample-barcoded 5' primer and a J-beta primer mix were used. TCRdb ran MiXCR on the 5' RACE reads and lists one entry per CDR3 protein. This sample has 800,000 or so distinct CDR3 sequences; roughly 60% occur once, and the top ten carry approximately 30%. The sequenced sample was blood. The source is a man under 40 in good health.

The V and J genes are TRBV20-1 and TRBJ2-7, with TRBD2 identical over 7 bases. The CDR3 sequence is 12 residues long. CDR1 and CDR2 from the germline V gene are DFQATT and SNEGSKA (reference sequence). Trimming at V came to 4 bases and at J to 5 bases, leaving 5 bases not matched to a gene. The CDR3 DNA is TGCAGTGCTACGCGGGGGTTACACGAGCAGTACTTC. Translated: CSATRGLHEQYF.

The genes are TRBV11-1 and TRBJ2-3, with D perhaps being TRBD1 or TRBD2 (5 bases each). This CDR3 region has 16 residues. V was trimmed by 5 bases and J by 0 bases, leaving 15 bases between them. Germline V gene data show CDR1 as SGHAT and CDR2 as FQDESV (reference sequence). CDR3 sequence: CASSPRQRTSTDTQYF. CDR3 nucleotide sequence: TGTGCCAGCAGCCCTCGACAGCGGACTAGCACAGATACGCAGTATTTT. The whole variable domain, remainder taken from reference TRBV11-1 and TRBJ2-3, is EAEVAQSPRYKITEKSQAVAFWCDPISGHATLYWYRQILGQGPELLVQFQDESVVDDSQLPKDRFSAERLKGVDSTLKIQPAELGDSAMYLCASSPRQRTSTDTQYFGPGTRLTVL.

The genes are TRBV2 and TRBJ2-7; 8 nucleotides line up with TRBD2. Near its end, the DNA agrees better with TRBJ2-5, so the J call may be wrong. The CDR3 spans 18 residues. The germline V gene has CDR1 SNHLY and CDR2 FYNNEI. CDR3 nucleotide sequence: TGTGCCAGCAGTGAAGCAAGGATCAGCGGGGGTAAGGGAGAGACCCAGTACTTC. As protein: CASSEARISGGKGETQYF.

The genes are TRBV20-1 and TRBJ2-5; D unresolved. Looked up from germline, CDR1 is DFQATT and CDR2 is SNEGSKA (reference sequence). V lost 3 bases and J lost 1, with 9 bases in between. This CDR3 contains 13 residues. In DNA form, the CDR3 reads TGCAGTGCTAGGCGACGGATCCAAGAGACCCAGTACTTC. This encodes CSARRRIQETQYF.

In this sample, this clonotype turned up a few times. The chain joins TRBV29-1 to TRBJ2-3; perhaps TRBD2 as D (6 bases). The CDR3 is 14 residues long. CDR1 and CDR2 from the germline V gene are SQVTM and ANQGSEA. CDR3 nucleotide sequence: TGCAGTGTGAGTGGAGGGGACCGCACAGATACGCAGTATTTT. Protein: CSVSGGDRTDTQYF.

This chain connects TRBV29-1 to TRBJ2-1; 9 bases line up with TRBD2. Germline trimming cut 7 bases from V and 7 bases from J; bases unmatched to any gene: 11. This CDR3 region has 14 residues. Germline-derived CDR1 and CDR2 are SQVTM and ANQGSEA. The CDR3: CSAISGGPANEQFF. The CDR3 coding sequence is TGCAGCGCCATTAGCGGGGGTCCCGCTAATGAGCAGTTCTTC.

The CDR3, as DNA: TGTGCCAGCAGCTTAAGAACGGGGGGGAGCACAGATACGCAGTATTTT. Translation: CASSLRTGGSTDTQYF. The chain combines TRBV7-3 with TRBJ2-3; 8 nucleotides agree with TRBD2. V gave up 1 base and J gave up 0 bases; unmatched junction bases: 3. The germline V gene encodes CDR1 SGHTA and CDR2 FQGTGA. The CDR3 is made up of 16 amino acids.

The chain uses TRBV5-1 and TRBJ2-1; TRBD2 matches at 14 bases. Trimming took 5 bases from V and 4 from J; bases not matched to a gene: 5. The V gene's germline CDR1 is SGHRS and CDR2 YFSETQ. CDR3 size: 16 residues. CDR3 loop: CASRIRTSGGYNEQFF. In DNA, the CDR3 is TGCGCCAGCAGAATAAGGACTAGCGGGGGGTACAATGAGCAGTTCTTC.

This chain's CDR3 is CASSLESQRRGNEQYF. The CDR3 DNA sequence: TGCGCCAGCAGCTTAGAGTCCCAGCGGAGGGGGAACGAGCAGTACTTC. This chain connects TRBV5-1 to TRBJ2-7, with D perhaps being TRBD1 or TRBD2 (6 bases each). This CDR3 spans 16 amino acids. With 2 bases removed from V and 5 bases from J, the gap between germline ends came to 20 bases. The germline V gene encodes CDR1 SGHRS and CDR2 YFSETQ. The complete variable domain, with remaining parts taken from reference TRBV5-1 and TRBJ2-7, reads KAGVTQTPRYLIKTRGQQVTLSCSPISGHRSVSWYQQTPGQGLQFLFEYFSETQRNKGNFPGRFSGRQFSNSRSEMNVSTLELGDSALYLCASSLESQRRGNEQYFGPGTRLTVT.

The chain recombines TRBV20-1 with TRBJ2-5; a possible D gene is TRBD2 (9 bases). The better agreement between TRBJ2-4 and the DNA end casts doubt on the J call. Per the germline V gene, CDR1 is DFQATT and CDR2 is SNEGSKA (reference sequence). This CDR3 has 18 amino acids. The CDR3: CSATGGGGGSIAKNIQYF. DNA for the CDR3: TGCAGTGCTACAGGGGGCGGGGGGGGATCGATAGCCAAAAACATTCAGTACTTC.

The CDR3 bases are TGTGCCAGCAGTTCCGGACAGTCGGGTCGTGACAATGAGCAGTACTTC. This sequence encodes CASSSGQSGRDNEQYF. The chain combines TRBV28 with TRBJ2-5; maybe TRBD1 (6 bases). Per the germline V gene, CDR1 is MDHEN and CDR2 is SYDVKM. V was clipped by 4 bases and J by 11 bases, with 26 bases between them. The CDR3 loop spans 16 amino acids.

J is TRBJ1-2 and V is TRBV7-2; the D is unclear. V gave up 3 bases and J gave up 3 bases, with 5 bases separating them. The CDR3 has 12 amino acids. Germline CDR1 SGHTA, CDR2 FQGNSA. CDR3 in DNA: TGTGCCAGCAGCTTCCCATACTATGGCTACACCTTC. This gives the protein CASSFPYYGYTF.

The chain couples TRBV15 to TRBJ2-3; D remains ambiguous. V was pared by 7 bases and J by 0 bases, with 8 bases between. The CDR3 runs to 13 residues. The V gene's germline CDR1 is LNHNV and CDR2 YYDKDF (reference sequence). CDR3 amino acids: CATKGSSTDTQYF. CDR3 coding DNA: TGTGCCACCAAGGGATCTAGCACAGATACGCAGTATTTT.

The sample holds a few counts of this clonotype. CDR3 nucleotides: TGCAGCGTTGCCGGGACAGGGTACCTTTCCTACGAGCAGTACTTC. Translation: CSVAGTGYLSYEQYF. The chain links TRBV29-1 to TRBJ2-7, with TRBD1 matching over 9 bases. Germline CDR1 is SQVTM and CDR2 is ANQGSEA. With V trimmed by 4 bases and J by 1 base, 8 bases remained unmatched. This CDR3 has 15 residues.

The V call is TRBV9, the J call TRBJ2-7, with D maybe TRBD1 (5 bases). The CDR3 extends over 14 amino acids. V shed 3 bases and J shed 2 bases, with 12 bases lying between them. CDR1 is SGDLS and CDR2 is YYNGEE in the germline V gene. In DNA, the CDR3 is TGTGCCAGCAGCGCCCAGACAGAAGCCTACGAGCAGTACTTC. Translating gives CASSAQTEAYEQYF.

J is TRBJ1-6 and V is TRBV2; D possibly corresponds to TRBD1 (5 bases). CDR1 is SNHLY, CDR2 FYNNEI, per germline. The CDR3 length is 15 residues. The V end was cut by 5 bases, the J end by 5 bases, with 13 bases between. This CDR3 reads CASSPLTGDNSPLHF. DNA for the CDR3: TGTGCCAGCAGTCCCCTCACGGGGGATAATTCACCCCTCCACTTT.

The V gene is TRBV28, the J gene TRBJ2-7; D call uncertain. This CDR3 region has 12 residues. V lost 5 bases, J lost 0 bases, and 5 bases lay in between. Germline CDR1 reads MDHEN; CDR2 reads SYDVKM. The CDR3: CASSKFSYEQYF. In DNA, the CDR3 is TGTGCCAGCAGTAAGTTCTCCTACGAGCAGTACTTC.

The rearrangement uses TRBV6-5 and TRBJ1-2; weak D call: TRBD1 (6 bases). Germline CDR1 is MNHEY and CDR2 is SVGAGI. The germline V and J ends were trimmed by 0 bases and 0 bases, with 11 bases remaining between them. This CDR3 region has 16 residues. The CDR3 DNA reads as TGTGCCAGCAGTTACTCAGGGGCAGGGGCTAACTATGGCTACACCTTC. It encodes CASSYSGAGANYGYTF.

Only one count was recorded for this clonotype. The genes are TRBV21-1 and TRBJ2-3; no check of the table's D call, TRBD2, against the DNA was made. TRBV21-1 is listed as a pseudogene. The CDR3 is made up of 15 amino acids. Here the CDR3 DNA reads TGTGCCAGGGATAGACTAGCGGGGGACACAGATACGCAGTATTTT. This sequence encodes CARDRLAGDTDTQYF.

The chain links TRBV6-5 to TRBJ2-3, with D possibly TRBD1 on 6 matching bases. The CDR3 has 14 residues. Germline CDR1 MNHEY, CDR2 SVGAGI. The V gene lost 8 bases and the J gene lost 2 bases, with 14 bases spanning the gap. CDR3 region: CASQTGVPTDTQYF. CDR3 bases: TGTGCCAGCCAGACAGGCGTCCCCACAGATACGCAGTATTTT.

The chain links TRBV7-2 to TRBJ2-3; the D is unclear. Per the germline V gene, CDR1 is SGHTA and CDR2 is FQGNSA. The ends were cut back, 5 bases at V and 6 bases at J, with 15 bases in the middle. The CDR3 consists of 14 residues. The CDR3 sequence: CASSQMDPRDTQYF. The CDR3 region has the DNA TGTGCCAGCAGCCAGATGGACCCCCGCGATACGCAGTATTTT.

The genes are TRBV20-1 and TRBJ2-3; 9 nucleotides agree with TRBD2. The germline gives CDR1 DFQATT, CDR2 SNEGSKA (reference sequence). The CDR3 loop spans 16 amino acids. V lost 1 base, J lost 2 bases, and 7 bases stayed unmatched. This CDR3 reads CSARGFLAGYTDTQYF. CDR3 DNA: TGCAGTGCTAGAGGGTTCCTAGCGGGATACACAGATACGCAGTATTTT.

CDR3 coding DNA: TGTGCCAGCAGGCGGACAGAGAACAATGAGCAGTTCTTC. Translated, it gives CASRRTENNEQFF. The chain is built from TRBV7-9 and TRBJ2-1, with D possibly matching TRBD1 (6 bases). The length of the CDR3 is 13 residues. CDR1 is SEHNR and CDR2 is FQNEAQ in the germline V gene (reference sequence). The V and J ends lost 6 bases and 5 bases respectively, with 11 bases between them.

This clonotype was observed a handful of times. J is TRBJ2-5 and V is TRBV7-8; D remains ambiguous. Trimming cost V 4 bases and J 2 bases, with 8 bases left between them. Germline CDR1 SGHVS, CDR2 FQNEAQ. The length of the CDR3 is 13 residues. The CDR3 DNA reads as TGTGCCAGCAGCTCAGTCAGTCAAGAGACCCAGTACTTC. It is translated as CASSSVSQETQYF.

This rearrangement joins TRBV6-5 to TRBJ2-1; 11 bases line up with TRBD2. V was pared by 0 bases and J by 6 bases, with 4 bases of the junction left unmatched. There are 16 residues in the CDR3. Germline V lookup: CDR1 MNHEY, CDR2 SVGAGI. The CDR3 region has the DNA TGTGCCAGCAGTTACTCGTCTAGCGGGGGGACCAATGAGCAGTTCTTC. This sequence encodes CASSYSSSGGTNEQFF.

This chain joins TRBV29-1 and TRBJ2-4; D unresolved. The assigned J gene may be wrong: the sequence end matches TRBJ2-5 better. Germline V gene sequence: CDR1 SQVTM, CDR2 ANQGSEA. The CDR3 is 14 residues long. This CDR3 reads CSVDKSGLGETQYF. CDR3 DNA sequence: TGCAGCGTTGATAAGTCCGGCCTGGGAGAGACCCAGTACTTC.

The chain has TRBV7-9 and TRBJ1-4; a weak D match, TRBD1 (5 bases). CDR3 size: 15 residues. Per germline, CDR1 SEHNR and CDR2 FQNEAQ (reference sequence). The V and J ends lost 1 base and 8 bases respectively, with 14 bases between them. The CDR3 coding sequence is TGTGCCAGCAGCTTAGTGGGGCTCTGGCGGGAAAAACTGTTTTTT. Residues: CASSLVGLWREKLFF. The variable domain in full, completed from reference TRBV7-9 and TRBJ1-4, reads DTGVSQNPRHKITKRGQNVTFRCDPISEHNRLYWYRQTLGQGPEFLTYFQNEAQLEKSRLLSDRFSAERPKGSFSTLEIQRTEQGDSAMYLCASSLVGLWREKLFFGSGTQLSVL.

The V call is TRBV5-1, the J call TRBJ2-5; D gene unclear. With 3 bases removed from V and 1 base from J, the gap between germline ends came to 13 bases. This CDR3 comprises 15 residues. Per germline, CDR1 SGHRS and CDR2 YFSETQ. Here the CDR3 reads CASSSGRIFQETQYF. The CDR3 nucleotides read TGCGCCAGCAGCTCCGGACGGATATTCCAAGAGACCCAGTACTTC.

The CDR3 DNA reads as TGTGCCAGCAGCGGATCGGGGGGCACTGAAGCTTTCTTT. Protein product: CASSGSGGTEAFF. The rearrangement links TRBV5-6 to TRBJ1-1; a weak D match, TRBD1 (5 bases). V was shortened by 4 bases and J by 4 bases, with 11 bases between the two germline ends. The CDR3 sequence is 13 residues long. Germline loops: CDR1 SGHDT, CDR2 YYEEEE.